The present TCR beta chain was sequenced within a study of T cell repertoires in cytomegalovirus infection. Study summary: Matching HLA type, along with CMV infection, was indicated by public TCR beta signatures.

Note on this clonotype: No antigen is known for it.

One entry per CDR3 protein, called by TCRdb with MiXCR from the reads. Seen here are hundreds of thousands of distinct CDR3 sequences, 30% to 40% observed once, and the top ten hold roughly an eighth. The germline V gene encodes CDR1 DFQATT and CDR2 SNEGSKA (reference sequence). Trimming removed 1 base from V and 0 bases from J; junction bases left unmatched: 3. The CDR3 covers 14 residues. V gene TRBV20-1 combines with J gene TRBJ2-7; 7 bases match TRBD1. This TCR derives from a human donor in good health (CMV status not recorded). Some clones in this sample may be carry-over from other donors' samples. The sequencing used cultured CD8+ T cells from PBMCs, collected from culture after CMV antigen stimulation. The CDR3 here is CSARGQGFSYEQYF. In DNA form, the CDR3 reads TGCAGTGCTAGAGGACAGGGCTTCTCCTACGAGCAGTACTTC.